This TCR beta chain originates from a study of blood T cell repertoires in COVID-19. The authors' processing: Quantification of nucleated cells was approximated via reference gene primer amplification. Clones were sequenced by immunoSEQ multiplex PCR, and TCRdb holds only the in-frame ones, with some missing. Clonal size and the V and J genes are those of that table, whereas D and trimming came from the DNA. The table includes 200,000 or so clones, about four fifths detected once. Cohorts were based on clinical histories the participants reported. The sequencing input was PBMCs or T cells enriched from blood (not recorded which). The receptor comes from a woman in her 50s who had been exposed to COVID-19.

The CDR3 sequence: CASSIKASTIYF. The CDR3 region has the DNA TGTGCCAGTAGTATTAAAGCCTCCACCATATATTTT. The chain links TRBV19 to TRBJ1-3, with D unclear. From germline, CDR1 is LNHDA and CDR2 SQIVND (reference sequence). V lost 3 bases and J 9 bases, leaving 9 bases between the germline ends. This CDR3 is 12 amino acids long.